The TCR beta chain under discussion was sequenced for a study of OX40 agonist ivuxolimab in advanced cancers. Across the study: Patients were dosed with the agonistic anti-OX40 (CD134) antibody ivuxolimab. Hepatocellular carcinoma, melanoma, renal cell or head and neck cancer affected the dose-escalation patients.

This CDR3 comprises 12 residues. Germline V gene lookup returns CDR1 LNHDA and CDR2 SQIVND (reference sequence). Details on this clone: Antigen unknown.

Study results and caveats: What antigens the expanded peripheral T cells recognized was never established. CD4+ and CD8+ blood T cells expanded clonally by week 6 at 0.1 to 3.0 mg/kg.

Only in-frame clones appear in the TCRdb table, and some are missing; sequencing was by immunoSEQ multiplex PCR. Of approximately 12,000 clones listed, 80% to 95% are singletons. The source material was CD4+ or CD8+ T cells sorted from blood, sampled in a trial of the OX40 agonist ivuxolimab. V gene TRBV19 combines with J gene TRBJ1-5; no reliable D call. The TCR originated in an adult with an advanced solid tumor such as melanoma, head and neck, liver or kidney cancer. The CDR3 DNA is TGTGCTACGGAGGGAAGTACTCAGCCCCAGCATTTT. It yields the protein CATEGSTQPQHF.